These 27 T cell receptor beta chains share one sample of origin, sequenced in a study of T cell responses to AZD1222 COVID-19 vaccine. Generated by immunoSEQ multiplex PCR, the TCRdb table keeps only in-frame clones and is missing some. Found here are 95,000 or so clones, 89% of them singletons; the top ten hold less than 3.5%. The sequences come from peripheral blood, collected on day 0 of MenACWY control vaccination. Receptors were obtained from an adult in good health.

The chain carries TRBV7-9 and TRBJ2-7; D not certain. Germline lookup yields CDR1 SEHNR and CDR2 FQNEAQ (reference sequence). The CDR3 loop spans 13 amino acids. The V and J ends lost 5 bases and 4 bases respectively, with 12 bases between them. CDR3 bases: TGTGCCAGCAGCCCACCCCAGCTTTACGAGCAGTACTTC. As protein: CASSPPQLYEQYF.

The sample holds a few counts of this clone. The rearrangement links TRBV19 to TRBJ2-7, with 10 bases that match TRBD1. The CDR3 has 14 residues. Germline V gives CDR1 LNHDA, CDR2 SQIVND (reference sequence). Trimming at V came to 6 bases and at J to 5 bases, leaving 7 bases not matched to a gene. The CDR3 sequence: CASSLGQGFNEQYF. The CDR3 DNA is TGTGCCAGTAGCCTGGGACAGGGGTTCAACGAGCAGTACTTC. Full variable domain (outside the CDR3, taken from reference TRBV19 and TRBJ2-7): DGGITQSPKYLFRKEGQNVTLSCEQNLNHDAMYWYRQDPGQGLRLIYYSQIVNDFQKGDIAEGYSVSREKKESFPLTVTSAQKNPTAFYLCASSLGQGFNEQYFGPGTRLTVT.

The CDR3 spells CASETGNTEAFF. CDR3 DNA: TGTGCCAGTGAGACAGGGAACACTGAAGCTTTCTTT. V and J are TRBV19 and TRBJ1-1; a weak D match, TRBD1 (6 bases). Per the germline V gene, CDR1 is LNHDA and CDR2 is SQIVND (reference sequence). CDR3 length: 12 amino acids. V was trimmed by 8 bases and J by 1 base, leaving 8 bases between them.

This clone was observed once. The CDR3 reads CASSVDHRPRYNEQFF. CDR3 in DNA: TGTGCCAGCAGCGTAGACCACAGACCTCGGTACAATGAGCAGTTCTTC. The genes are TRBV9 and TRBJ2-1; D gene uncertain. V lost 0 bases and J lost 4, with 14 bases in between. The CDR3 spans 16 residues. The germline V gene has CDR1 SGDLS and CDR2 YYNGEE.

The chain employs TRBV5-5 and TRBJ1-6, with D possibly being TRBD1 (5 bases). This CDR3 is built from 15 residues. Trimming removed 2 bases at V and 5 bases at J, with 11 bases between. Germline CDR1 reads SGHKS; CDR2 reads YYEKEE (reference sequence). CDR3 protein: CASSFRGPNNSPLHF. CDR3 coding DNA: TGTGCCAGCAGCTTCCGGGGACCCAATAATTCACCCCTCCACTTT.

V is TRBV4-1 and J is TRBJ2-7; no clear D. Germline assignment: CDR1 MGHRA and CDR2 YSYEKL. Trimming removed 0 bases from V and 2 bases from J, with 14 bases in between. The CDR3 is 16 amino acids. CDR3 loop: CASSQESSYEAYEQYF. The CDR3 nucleotides read TGCGCCAGCAGCCAAGAGAGCAGTTATGAGGCCTACGAGCAGTACTTC.

The chain uses TRBV7-2 and TRBJ1-6, with a possible D match to TRBD1 (5 bases). The germline V gene has CDR1 SGHTA and CDR2 FQGNSA. V was pared by 4 bases and J by 7 bases, with 8 bases between. CDR3 length: 13 residues. CDR3 residues: CASSSEGNSPLHF. Written as DNA, the CDR3 is TGTGCCAGCAGCTCGGAGGGGAATTCACCCCTCCACTTT.

This sequence joins TRBV27 and TRBJ1-2; D uncertain. CDR3 length: 15 amino acids. Germline V gene data show CDR1 as MNHEY and CDR2 as SMNVEV (reference sequence). Trimming took 2 bases from V and 1 from J, leaving 11 bases between them. CDR3 in amino acids: CASSLIRGDNYGYTF. For the CDR3, the DNA is TGTGCCAGCAGTTTAATCCGGGGAGATAACTATGGCTACACCTTC.

This rearrangement joins TRBV6-5 to TRBJ2-7; 7 nucleotides agree with TRBD1. The germline gives CDR1 MNHEY, CDR2 SVGAGI. The trim removed 6 bases at V and 4 bases at J, leaving 0 bases unmatched. This CDR3 is built from 11 residues. The CDR3 sequence: CASRTGYEQYF. The CDR3 DNA follows: TGTGCCAGCAGGACAGGGTACGAGCAGTACTTC.

This clone was seen just once. This chain joins TRBV9 and TRBJ1-2, with 9 nucleotides matching TRBD1. With 3 bases clipped from V and 3 bases from J, the junction kept 0 bases outside the gene matches. This CDR3 is 13 amino acids long. Germline-derived CDR1 and CDR2 are SGDLS and YYNGEE. The CDR3 loop is CASSGTGDYGYTF. CDR3 bases: TGTGCCAGCAGCGGGACAGGGGACTATGGCTACACCTTC.

This chain links TRBV6-5 with TRBJ1-1; weak D call: TRBD1 (5 bases). This CDR3 has 15 residues. The V and J ends lost 0 bases and 5 bases respectively, with 13 bases between them. The V gene's germline CDR1 is MNHEY and CDR2 SVGAGI. CDR3 in DNA: TGTGCCAGCAGTTACTCTCCCGGGGGATTTACTGAAGCTTTCTTT. Protein sequence: CASSYSPGGFTEAFF.

The V call is TRBV18, the J call TRBJ1-1, with D possibly TRBD1 on 6 matching bases. Germline CDR1 is KGHSH and CDR2 is LQKENI. CDR3 length equals 13 residues. V was trimmed by 5 bases and J by 3 bases, leaving 10 bases between them. Here the CDR3 DNA reads TGTGCCAGCTCATCAACAGGGTACACTGAAGCTTTCTTT. Translated: CASSSTGYTEAFF.

The V and J genes are TRBV9 and TRBJ1-2; TRBD1 agrees at 7 bases. Per the germline V gene, CDR1 is SGDLS and CDR2 is YYNGEE. The CDR3 sequence is 17 residues long. Losses at the gene ends were 1 base for V and 1 base for J; bases not matched to a gene: 10. The CDR3 nucleotides read TGTGCCAGCAGCGTAACGGGACAGAACCTCTTTAACTATGGCTACACCTTC. Amino acids: CASSVTGQNLFNYGYTF.

V is TRBV9 and J is TRBJ2-3; no reliable D call. Germline values: CDR1 SGDLS, CDR2 YYNGEE. This CDR3 has 14 residues. Trimming took off 0 bases at V and 6 bases at J, with 11 bases between the two ends. The CDR3: CASSVEVRPDTQYF. The DNA for the CDR3 is TGTGCCAGCAGCGTAGAAGTGAGGCCGGATACGCAGTATTTT.

The V and J genes are TRBV11-3 and TRBJ2-7; 8 bases match TRBD1. CDR1 SGHNT and CDR2 YENEEA come from the germline V gene. This CDR3 region has 15 residues. V lost 0 bases, J lost 5 bases, and 6 bases stayed unmatched. The CDR3 spells CASSLEGDRRDEQYF. The DNA for the CDR3 is TGTGCCAGCAGCTTAGAAGGGGACAGGCGGGACGAGCAGTACTTC.

This clone was counted once. V and J are TRBV6-2 or TRBV6-3 and TRBJ1-5; D gene uncertain. The V end was cut by 3 bases, the J end by 5 bases, with 14 bases between. The CDR3 is 15 residues long. The germline gives CDR1 MNHEY, CDR2 SVGEGT. For the CDR3, the DNA is TGTGCCAGCAGTTATCTGCGGGAGAGGGATCAGCCCCAGCATTTT. Translation: CASSYLRERDQPQHF.

This chain links TRBV4-1 with TRBJ2-4, with D perhaps matching TRBD1 (6 bases). The germline V gene has CDR1 MGHRA and CDR2 YSYEKL. The CDR3 has 19 amino acids. Trimming removed 0 bases from V and 2 bases from J, with 20 bases in between. CDR3 DNA: TGCGCCAGCAGCCAAGACCACCCCGCAACAGGGTTCCCCAAAAACATTCAGTACTTC. This encodes CASSQDHPATGFPKNIQYF.

The chain is built from TRBV4-3 and TRBJ2-7; TRBD2 aligns across 12 bases. Trimming at V came to 4 bases and at J to 4 bases, leaving 5 bases not matched to a gene. This CDR3 region has 15 residues. Germline assignment: CDR1 LGHNA and CDR2 YSLEER. The CDR3 sequence is CASSLRLAGEYEQYF. The CDR3 bases are TGCGCCAGCAGCCTCAGACTAGCGGGGGAGTACGAGCAGTACTTC.

V usage is TRBV15 and J usage is TRBJ1-2, with D possibly matching TRBD1 (5 bases). CDR3 size: 16 residues. Germline assignment: CDR1 LNHNV and CDR2 YYDKDF (reference sequence). The germline V and J ends were trimmed by 0 bases and 0 bases, with 11 bases remaining between them. The chain's CDR3 is CATSRDRDRTNYGYTF. CDR3 nucleotides: TGTGCCACCAGCAGAGATCGGGACCGAACTAACTATGGCTACACCTTC.

The count of this clone is one. The junction does not match germline at one end; this may be a read error. The rearrangement links TRBV10-3 to TRBJ1-2, with D perhaps matching TRBD1 (5 bases). The CDR3 runs to 12 residues. The germline V gene has CDR1 ENHRY and CDR2 SYGVKD. This CDR3 is CAIRRETARLDF. The CDR3 bases are TGTGCCATCAGGCGGGAGACAGCCCGTCTAGACTTC.

The chain uses TRBV6-5 and TRBJ1-2, with 7 bases that match TRBD1. The CDR3 is made up of 14 amino acids. V was pared by 0 bases and J by 7 bases, with 5 bases of the junction left unmatched. Per germline, CDR1 MNHEY and CDR2 SVGAGI. CDR3: CASSYSEGAGGYTF. In DNA, the CDR3 is TGTGCCAGCAGTTACTCGGAGGGGGCAGGTGGCTACACCTTC.

The V call is TRBV7-9, the J call TRBJ2-5, with 7 bases aligning to TRBD1. With V trimmed by 5 bases and J by 0 bases, 6 bases remained unmatched. The CDR3 runs to 15 residues. CDR1 and CDR2 from the germline V gene are SEHNR and FQNEAQ (reference sequence). The CDR3 spells CASSDTGVNQETQYF. CDR3 coding DNA: TGTGCCAGCAGCGACACAGGGGTCAACCAAGAGACCCAGTACTTC.

V usage is TRBV6-2 or TRBV6-3 and J usage is TRBJ1-2; D perhaps matches TRBD1 (6 bases). CDR1 is MNHEY and CDR2 is SVGEGT in the germline V gene. The CDR3 runs to 13 residues. V lost 5 bases and J 0 bases, leaving 7 bases between the germline ends. The CDR3 region is CASSGTTNYGYTF. DNA for the CDR3: TGTGCCAGCAGTGGGACAACTAACTATGGCTACACCTTC.

The chain links TRBV7-2 to TRBJ2-3, with D tentatively TRBD2 (5 bases). Per the germline V gene, CDR1 is SGHTA and CDR2 is FQGNSA. V was trimmed by 6 bases and J by 10 bases, leaving 14 bases between them. The CDR3 is 12 amino acids. The chain's CDR3 is CASSRLEGAQYF. As DNA, the CDR3 is TGTGCCAGCAGTCGGCTAGAGGGAGCGCAGTATTTT. The entire variable domain, with the rest obtained from reference TRBV7-2 and TRBJ2-3, is as follows: GAGVSQSPSNKVTEKGKDVELRCDPISGHTALYWYRQSLGQGLEFLIYFQGNSAPDKSGLPSDRFSAERTGGSVSTLTIQRTQQEDSAVYLCASSRLEGAQYFGPGTRLTVL.

For this clone: This may stem from a read error, because a much larger clone lies one nucleotide away. The chain links TRBV3-1 (or the pseudogene TRBV3-2) to TRBJ2-1; D is uncertain. Germline V gene data show CDR1 as LGHDT and CDR2 as YNNKEL (reference sequence). V was trimmed by 6 bases and J by 3 bases, leaving 3 bases between them. This CDR3 has 11 residues. The CDR3 coding sequence is TGTGCCAGCAGGGACTACAATGAGCAGTTCTTC. Translating it yields CASRDYNEQFF.

This chain uses TRBV7-3 with TRBJ2-5, with 8 bases matching TRBD2. Germline V gives CDR1 SGHTA, CDR2 FQGTGA. The CDR3 loop spans 14 amino acids. After removal of 2 bases from V and 7 bases from J, the junction contained 6 bases not matched to a gene. As DNA, the CDR3 is TGTGCCAGCAGCTTATTTAGCGGGAAGGGGACCCAGTACTTC. Translating it yields CASSLFSGKGTQYF.

The J gene is TRBJ2-3, the V gene TRBV7-9; D unresolved. CDR3 length: 15 residues. Looked up from germline, CDR1 is SEHNR and CDR2 is FQNEAQ (reference sequence). V lost 7 bases and J 0 bases, leaving 14 bases between the germline ends. CDR3 DNA sequence: TGTGCCAGCACCCGTGGGGATTCTAGCACAGATACGCAGTATTTT. It is translated as CASTRGDSSTDTQYF.